These T cell receptor beta chains were read from a single sample in a study of blood T cells in healthy people across ages. TCRdb fed the 5' RACE reads into MiXCR, producing one record per CDR3 protein. Of over 1,500,000 distinct CDR3 sequences listed, more than 35% were seen once; the top ten hold roughly 23%. Specimen: blood. These TCRs come from a human donor in good health. Each CDR3 is given with its conserved first and last residue. Expanded clones get a size class; other rows say once, few or many, or leave the size out.

V	size	J	CDR3
TRBV7-2	NA	TRBJ2-1	CASSKRTSGGYNEQFF
TRBV6-1	NA	TRBJ2-5	CASISTGKGETQYF
TRBV6-5	few	TRBJ1-6	CASSYVKDSPLHF
TRBV6-4	NA	TRBJ1-2	CASSEGTGLYGYTF
TRBV29-1	few	TRBJ1-1	CSVARRRGDTEAFF
TRBV5-5	NA	TRBJ1-1	CASRFSPGDTEAFF
TRBV14	few	TRBJ2-7	CASSQDQYRVYEQYF
TRBV7-3	NA	NA	CASSSGGGSETQYF
TRBV27	NA	TRBJ2-7	CASTPLTGDEAYEQYF
TRBV5-1	NA	TRBJ2-3	CASSQQGRGGVPYF
TRBV7-9	NA	TRBJ1-2	CASSAPGTGIYDYTF
TRBV7-2	NA	TRBJ2-3	CASSLEPRDTRYF
TRBV5-1	few	TRBJ2-6	CASSSHGSGANVPTF
TRBV4-2	few	TRBJ2-7	CASSHPRTSGGVYEQYF
TRBV7-8	NA	TRBJ1-2	CASSLEGEDVGYYGYTF
TRBV12-2	NA	TRBJ2-1	CASRLARTGPYNEQFF
TRBV6-5	NA	TRBJ2-1	CASSFSAGTGANNEQFF
TRBV20-1	NA	TRBJ1-4	CSARVSEGANKEKLFF
TRBV7-9	NA	TRBJ1-1	CALLGGTEAFF
TRBV5-4	many	TRBJ2-6	CASSLYSSGANVLTF
TRBV20-1	NA	TRBJ2-1	CSAILSGGHYNEQFF
TRBV7-2	many	TRBJ1-2	CASSLRGEFGYTF
TRBV12-3/TRBV12-4	few	TRBJ2-7	CASSGQGMSEQYF
TRBV5-1	NA	TRBJ1-2	CASSSGDREASGYTF
TRBV5-6	NA	TRBJ1-1	CATCRGLNTEAFF
TRBV7-8	few	TRBJ1-2	CASSMRLGQGRNTF
TRBV7-2	NA	TRBJ2-7	CASSLDSHLYEQYF
TRBV20-1	NA	TRBJ2-6	CSAPLEGYGANVLTF
TRBV7-2	NA	TRBJ2-3	CASSLARGAPTYF